This is a list of T cell receptor beta chains from one sample in a study of blood T cell repertoires in COVID-19. Method: immunoSEQ multiplex PCR; TCRdb's copy keeps in-frame clones and lacks some. This table holds around 220,000 clones, about 90% found once. The sample comprised peripheral blood. The source is a man between 35 and 55 years old with active or convalescent COVID-19. Both conserved end residues are part of each CDR3. A D gene is named only where the DNA matches it firmly. Rows may omit the clone size; those that give it use once, few, many or a size class.

clone_size cdr3_length j_call d_call v_call cdr3_aa cdr3_nt
. 15 TRBJ2-5 TRBD1 TRBV11-2 CASSPQWDRRETQYF TGTGCCAGCAGCCCCCAGTGGGACAGGAGGGAGACCCAGTACTTC
. 16 TRBJ1-6 . TRBV28 CASSRGTEALGSPLHF TGTGCCAGCAGTCGCGGGACTGAGGCCCTTGGGTCACCCCTCCACTTT
. 14 TRBJ1-2 . TRBV5-1 CASSLETGVYGYTF TGCGCCAGCAGCTTGGAGACGGGGGTTTATGGCTACACCTTC
. 13 TRBJ1-1 . TRBV5-6 CASSPRLGTEAFF TGTGCCAGCAGCCCGAGACTAGGGACTGAAGCTTTCTTT
. 14 TRBJ2-3 TRBD2 TRBV7-3 CASSFSGGGDTQYF TGTGCCAGCAGCTTTAGCGGGGGCGGAGATACGCAGTATTTT
. 13 TRBJ1-2 . TRBV27 CASSLWGGDGYTF TGTGCCAGCAGTTTATGGGGGGGGGATGGCTACACCTTC
. 15 TRBJ2-7 . TRBV24-1 CATSDSTGPSYEQYF TGTGCCACCAGTGATTCGACAGGACCCTCCTACGAGCAGTACTTC
. 16 TRBJ2-2 . TRBV2 CASTERGGRNTGELFF TGTGCCAGCACCGAAAGGGGGGGAAGAAACACCGGGGAGCTGTTTTTT
. 15 TRBJ2-7 TRBD2 TRBV4-2 CASSQGERENYEQYF TGTGCCAGCAGCCAAGGGGAGCGGGAGAACTACGAGCAGTACTTC
. 16 TRBJ2-1 . TRBV11-2 CASSPIRRGRRNEQFF TGTGCCAGCAGTCCAATTAGGAGGGGGCGCCGGAATGAGCAGTTCTTC
. 15 TRBJ1-1 . TRBV18 CASSPDGQGWTEAFF TGTGCCAGCTCACCAGACGGGCAGGGGTGGACTGAAGCTTTCTTT
few 15 TRBJ1-2 TRBD1 TRBV7-8 CASSLTLGTGSGYTF TGTGCCAGCAGCCTTACCTTGGGGACAGGGAGTGGCTACACCTTC
once 11 TRBJ1-1 . TRBV10-3 CATAFGWEAFF TGTGCCACGGCATTCGGGTGGGAAGCTTTCTTT
once 12 TRBJ2-3 . TRBV12-3/TRBV12-4 CASSLARDTQYF TGTGCCAGCAGTTTAGCGAGGGATACGCAGTATTTT
. 14 TRBJ1-5 . TRBV27 CASSLSSSPDRKHF TGTGCCAGCAGTTTATCGAGCTCACCCGACAGGAAGCATTTT
once 15 TRBJ2-7 . TRBV21-1 CASSNLDTEPGEQYF TGTGCCAGCAGCAACCTGGACACCGAACCAGGAGAGCAGTACTTC
. 16 TRBJ1-1 . TRBV28 CASSLVSGATNTEAFF TGTGCCAGCAGTTTAGTCTCAGGGGCAACGAACACTGAAGCTTTCTTT
. 16 TRBJ2-3 . TRBV10-1 CASSLNSRSRTDTQYF TGCGCCAGCAGTCTAAATTCGCGGTCTCGCACAGATACGCAGTATTTT
. 13 TRBJ2-5 TRBD1 TRBV5-6 CASSGGQRETQYF TGTGCCAGCAGCGGGGGACAGAGGGAGACCCAGTACTTC
once 16 TRBJ1-1 . TRBV5-1 CASSLAQGIMNTEAFF TGCGCCAGCAGCTTGGCACAGGGAATAATGAACACTGAAGCTTTCTTT
. 12 TRBJ2-1 . TRBV24-1 CATSVRDNEQFF TGTGCCACCAGTGTTCGGGACAATGAGCAGTTCTTC
. 14 TRBJ2-7 TRBD2 TRBV5-1 CASSLTSGGNEQYF TGCGCCAGCAGCTTGACTAGCGGGGGGAACGAGCAGTACTTC
once 15 TRBJ2-1 . TRBV9 CASSVAPSSYNEQFF TGTGCCAGCAGCGTAGCACCTAGCTCCTACAATGAGCAGTTCTTC
. 15 TRBJ2-7 . TRBV27 CASSPRGRRTYEQYF TGTGCCAGCAGTCCTCGTGGCAGGCGAACCTACGAGCAGTACTTC
once 14 TRBJ1-2 TRBD1 TRBV24-1 CATSIRGPSYGYTF TGTGCCACCAGTATCAGGGGGCCTTCCTATGGCTACACCTTC
. 19 TRBJ2-7 TRBD1 TRBV5-3 CARSSTENGQGASIYEQYF TGTGCCAGAAGCTCCACTGAAAACGGACAGGGGGCATCAATCTACGAGCAGTACTTC
. 15 TRBJ1-1 . TRBV5-5 CASSPTLGRAAEAFF TGTGCCAGCAGCCCTACGCTCGGCAGGGCGGCTGAAGCTTTCTTT
. 13 TRBJ1-1 TRBD1 TRBV6-5 CASRPGQGTEAFF TGTGCCAGCAGGCCGGGACAGGGCACTGAAGCTTTCTTT
. 15 TRBJ2-1 . TRBV20-1 CSASRGNRAYNEQFF TGCAGTGCTAGTAGAGGGAACCGGGCCTACAATGAGCAGTTCTTC
once 14 TRBJ1-5 TRBD1 TRBV2 CASSPGDRAQPQHF TGTGCCAGCAGTCCAGGGGACAGGGCTCAGCCCCAGCATTTT
. 17 TRBJ2-7 . TRBV30 CAWSVLAGGQIIYEQYF TGTGCCTGGAGTGTACTGGCCGGGGGGCAGATTATCTACGAGCAGTACTTC
once 16 TRBJ2-5 . TRBV25-1 CASSVPAGLVQETQYF TGTGCCAGCAGTGTCCCCGCGGGGCTCGTCCAAGAGACCCAGTACTTC
once 15 TRBJ2-7 . TRBV5-1 CASSPSQAVGYEQYF TGCGCCAGCAGCCCCTCCCAGGCAGTGGGCTACGAGCAGTACTTC
. 16 TRBJ2-2 TRBD1 TRBV7-3 CASSEQGASNTGELFF TGTGCCAGCAGCGAACAGGGGGCGTCGAACACCGGGGAGCTGTTTTTT
. 12 TRBJ1-2 . TRBV29-1 CSVLRPSEDYTF TGCAGCGTCCTACGGCCGTCTGAGGACTACACCTTC
. 15 TRBJ1-2 . TRBV11-2 CASSLRSRGDPGYTF TGTGCCAGCAGCTTACGGTCCAGGGGAGATCCTGGCTACACCTTC
. 17 TRBJ2-3 TRBD2 TRBV12-5 CASGLSQTSGGADTQYF TGTGCTAGTGGTCTCTCCCAGACTAGCGGGGGGGCAGATACGCAGTATTTT
. 13 TRBJ2-7 . TRBV27 CASRPLQTYEQYF TGTGCCAGCAGGCCCCTTCAGACCTACGAGCAGTACTTC
few 14 TRBJ1-4 . TRBV29-1 CSVSRPQSNEKLFF TGCAGCGTTTCCCGCCCCCAGTCTAATGAAAAACTGTTTTTT
once 14 TRBJ2-7 . TRBV27 CASSLSGGTHEQYF TGTGCCAGCAGTTTATCTGGGGGGACCCACGAGCAGTACTTC
. 14 TRBJ1-2 . TRBV5-1 CASSANTGSYGYTF TGCGCCAGCAGCGCGAATACAGGGTCCTATGGCTACACCTTC
. 16 TRBJ2-1 TRBD2 TRBV30 CAWNVPGGLAYNEQFF TGTGCCTGGAATGTCCCCGGGGGACTAGCTTACAATGAGCAGTTCTTC
. 16 TRBJ1-4 . TRBV6-2/TRBV6-3 CASSYGQLATNEKLFF TGTGCCAGCAGTTACGGGCAGCTCGCAACTAATGAAAAACTGTTTTTT
. 11 TRBJ1-6 . TRBV29-1 CSVPSGSPLHF TGCAGCGTTCCCTCAGGTTCACCCCTCCACTTT
. 13 TRBJ2-2 . TRBV19 CASSLQGAGELFF TGTGCCAGTAGTTTGCAGGGTGCCGGGGAGCTGTTTTTT
. 12 TRBJ1-2 . TRBV3-1/TRBV3-2 CASSHRDYGYTF TGTGCCAGCAGCCACAGGGACTATGGCTACACCTTC
few 15 TRBJ1-2 TRBD1 TRBV28 CASSLFRQGAGGYTF TGTGCCAGCAGTTTGTTCCGACAGGGGGCGGGTGGCTACACCTTC
. 16 TRBJ1-3 . TRBV19 CASTPGTAYSGNTIYF TGTGCCAGTACCCCCGGGACTGCCTACTCTGGAAACACCATATATTTT
. 16 TRBJ2-2 . TRBV5-8 CASSPGTRQHTGELFF TGTGCCAGCAGCCCGGGGACACGGCAGCACACCGGGGAGCTGTTTTTT
. 17 TRBJ1-2 . TRBV7-5 CVRISKGPRQGWYGYTF TGTGTCAGAATCTCTAAGGGGCCCCGACAGGGTTGGTATGGCTACACCTTC
. 13 TRBJ1-1 . TRBV5-1 CASSLSGPTEAFF TGCGCCAGCAGCTTATCAGGTCCCACTGAAGCTTTCTTT
. 13 TRBJ1-1 . TRBV19 CASSIASNSEAFF TGTGCCAGTAGTATAGCCTCTAATTCTGAAGCTTTCTTT
. 15 TRBJ2-7 TRBD1 TRBV5-1 CASSLAGTGSYEQYF TGCGCCAGCAGCTTGGCGGGGACAGGGTCCTACGAGCAGTACTTC
. 16 TRBJ2-7 . TRBV9 CASSVAPDKGPPEQYF TGTGCCAGCAGCGTAGCTCCGGACAAGGGTCCTCCAGAGCAGTACTTC
once 13 TRBJ2-1 . TRBV21-1 CASSPGTDPEQFF TGTGCCAGCAGCCCAGGGACTGATCCTGAGCAGTTCTTC
. 12 TRBJ1-4 . TRBV29-1 CSVFWSDEKLFF TGCAGCGTTTTCTGGTCGGATGAAAAACTGTTTTTT